The clone carrying this T cell receptor (beta chain) was seen more than once but under ten times. Its antigen is not identified. Trimming took off 1 base at V and 5 bases at J, with 8 bases between the two ends. There are 14 residues in the CDR3. Germline assignment: CDR1 SGHTA and CDR2 FQGNSA. Time point: pre-sensitization, week 0. Treatment noted: therapeutic diphenylcyclopropenone sensitization with weekly scalp DPC. The data belong to a study of human T cells and chemical hapten exposure. Study at large: Patients, largely female, had alopecia areata, totalis or universalis.

Broader study findings: Patch test score showed a positive correlation with PT1 expanded TCR counts.

Within the library, unique molecular identifiers were attached to each individual cDNA molecule. Original analysis: Counts of TCRs in each sample centred on a median of around 96,000 and extended from around 25,000 to 690,000. TCRdb called the RACE reads again in MiXCR, with one record for every CDR3 protein. What appears here as the V and J calls and clone size reflects TCRdb's work, not the paper's. The data show 240,000 or so distinct CDR3 sequences, about 9% seen once. The TCR sequence derives from a woman aged 35 to 49 with alopecia areata. Some clones in this sample may be carry-over from other donors' samples. Sequencing was performed on whole blood, taken in connection with sensitization to the hapten diphenylcyclopropenone (DPC). The chain is built from TRBV7-2 and TRBJ2-2; tentatively, D is TRBD1 or TRBD2 (5 bases each). CDR3 residues: CASSLDRRTGELFF. The CDR3 region has the DNA TGTGCCAGCAGCTTAGACAGGAGGACCGGGGAGCTGTTTTTT.